This passage covers 17 T cell receptor beta chains from one sample sequenced in a study of beta chain features in type 1 diabetes listed by TCRdb under 2018. The library was made by the immunoSEQ multiplex PCR assay. All of the isolated RNA was reverse transcribed with the High Capacity cDNA Reverse Transcription Kit, so expressed TCRB transcripts were sequenced. Sourced from immuneACCESS, this table was stored by TCRdb with only in-frame sequences that have V and J called. A share of the clones is absent; for the studies checked, an unresolved V gene accounts for under half, and the remainder has no known explanation. The sample has more than 130,000 clones on record, 6% to 7.5% of them singletons. The top ten hold around 1.3% of the sample. The sequenced sample consisted of central memory CD4+ T cells from blood. These receptors were collected from a woman aged 25 to 39 in good health.

This clone was observed a handful of times. The genes are TRBV19 and TRBJ1-5; TRBD1 is a possible D gene (5 bases). Germline assignment: CDR1 LNHDA and CDR2 SQIVND (reference sequence). The CDR3 runs to 14 residues. V was pared by 6 bases and J by 3 bases, with 12 bases between. The CDR3, as DNA: TGTGCCAGTAGGCCGGGACTGATCAATCAGCCCCAGCATTTT. Translated, it gives CASRPGLINQPQHF. The entire variable domain, with the rest obtained from reference TRBV19 and TRBJ1-5, is as follows: DGGITQSPKYLFRKEGQNVTLSCEQNLNHDAMYWYRQDPGQGLRLIYYSQIVNDFQKGDIAEGYSVSREKKESFPLTVTSAQKNPTAFYLCASRPGLINQPQHFGDGTRLSIL.

This clone was detected only a few times. This chain connects TRBV7-2 to TRBJ2-1; TRBD2 aligns across 8 bases. The CDR3 has 14 residues. V gave up 5 bases and J gave up 8 bases; unmatched junction bases: 8. Germline CDR1 SGHTA, CDR2 FQGNSA. CDR3 DNA: TGTGCCAGCAGCGGGGGACTAGTAAGCGATGAGCAGTTCTTC. It is translated as CASSGGLVSDEQFF.

CDR3 coding DNA: TGTGCCAGCAGCCACCCGGGACAGGGAGAAACTGAAGCTTTCTTT. Translation: CASSHPGQGETEAFF. This rearrangement joins TRBV4-2 to TRBJ1-1; 9 bases match TRBD1. Trimming at V came to 3 bases and at J to 5 bases, leaving 7 bases not matched to a gene. In germline, CDR1 is LGHNA, CDR2 YNFKEQ. The CDR3 extends over 15 amino acids.

This clone was picked up a small number of times. V is TRBV7-9 and J is TRBJ2-2; 11 bases are shared with TRBD2. The CDR3 runs 17 residues. V dropped 5 bases and J dropped 5; count of bases not matched to a gene: 10. Per the germline V gene, CDR1 is SEHNR and CDR2 is FQNEAQ (reference sequence). The CDR3 here is CASSKLLAGVNTGELFF. CDR3 nucleotides: TGTGCCAGCAGCAAATTACTAGCGGGAGTAAATACCGGGGAGCTGTTTTTT.

This clone turned up a few times. The V and J genes are TRBV5-1 and TRBJ2-1; 7 positions agree with TRBD2. Germline CDR1 and CDR2: SGHRS and YFSETQ. CDR3 length equals 18 residues. After removal of 3 bases from V and 2 bases from J, the junction contained 14 bases not matched to a gene. The CDR3 region is CASSSGALLARTYNEQFF. DNA for the CDR3: TGCGCCAGCAGCTCCGGGGCTCTACTAGCGAGAACCTACAATGAGCAGTTCTTC.

This clone came up a few times. The chain employs TRBV4-3 and TRBJ2-1, with D possibly being TRBD2 (5 bases). The CDR3 is made up of 16 amino acids. Per the germline V gene, CDR1 is LGHNA and CDR2 is YSLEER. The V end lost 4 bases, the J end lost 0 bases, and 13 bases lay between the germline ends. The CDR3 coding sequence is TGCGCCAGCAGCCCCATAGGGAGCCCCTCCTACAATGAGCAGTTCTTC. As protein: CASSPIGSPSYNEQFF.

This clone appeared a few times. V gene TRBV7-3 combines with J gene TRBJ1-1, with TRBD1 as a possible D gene (6 bases). CDR1 and CDR2 from the germline V gene are SGHTA and FQGTGA. The CDR3 consists of 14 residues. Trimming took 2 bases from V and 5 from J, leaving 12 bases between them. In DNA form, the CDR3 reads TGTGCCAGCAGCTTAGGACAGAGGGGAACTGAAGCTTTCTTT. Protein: CASSLGQRGTEAFF.

This chain joins TRBV14 and TRBJ1-1; maybe TRBD1 (6 bases). The CDR3 has 14 residues. V dropped 3 bases and J dropped 7 bases, with 15 bases sitting between them. CDR1 SGHDN and CDR2 FVKESK come from the germline V gene. This CDR3 is CASSHPSRGGEAFF. The CDR3 region has the DNA TGTGCCAGCAGCCACCCCTCAAGGGGGGGTGAAGCTTTCTTT.

This clone was counted a few times. V gene TRBV5-4 combines with J gene TRBJ1-1; 8 bases match TRBD1. This CDR3 comprises 14 residues. CDR1 and CDR2 (germline): SGHNT, YYREEE (reference sequence). V was pared by 2 bases and J by 5 bases, with 5 bases of the junction left unmatched. In nucleotides, the CDR3 is TGTGCCAGCAGCTTAGACAGGGGAAGGACTGAAGCTTTCTTT. It specifies CASSLDRGRTEAFF.

The chain links TRBV28 to TRBJ2-1, with D maybe TRBD1 (6 bases). This CDR3 has 14 residues. The V gene lost 5 bases and the J gene lost 5 bases, with 13 bases spanning the gap. The germline CDR1 and CDR2 sequences are MDHEN and SYDVKM. Here the CDR3 DNA reads TGTGCCAGCAGTGCCAAAGCAGGGGACAATGAGCAGTTCTTC. This codes for CASSAKAGDNEQFF.

This clone was counted ten times or more. The J gene is TRBJ2-5, the V gene TRBV7-2; 7 bases match TRBD1. The CDR3 loop spans 15 amino acids. Germline assignment: CDR1 SGHTA and CDR2 FQGNSA. The V segment lost 7 bases and the J segment 5 bases; nucleotides outside the gene matches: 13. The CDR3 region has the DNA TGTGCCAGCATCGTGGTGAGACAGGGTCAGGAGACCCAGTACTTC. Translation: CASIVVRQGQETQYF.

This clone was counted at least ten times. Here the CDR3 reads CASRTGMNTEAFF. Here the CDR3 DNA reads TGTGCCAGCCGGACAGGGATGAACACTGAAGCTTTCTTT. This chain uses TRBV7-8 with TRBJ1-1, with TRBD1 identical over 8 bases. The CDR3 has 13 residues. Trimming removed 8 bases from V and 0 bases from J; junction bases left unmatched: 2. Germline V gives CDR1 SGHVS, CDR2 FQNEAQ. Full variable domain (missing parts from reference TRBV7-8 and TRBJ1-1): GAGVSQSPRYKVAKRGQDVALRCDPISGHVSLFWYQQALGQGPEFLTYFQNEAQLDKSGLPSDRFFAERPEGSVSTLKIQRTQQEDSAVYLCASRTGMNTEAFFGQGTRLTVV.

In its sample, this clone was seen once. The chain links TRBV5-1 to TRBJ2-1, with D tentatively TRBD2 (5 bases). This CDR3 is built from 14 residues. Trimming pared 0 bases from V and 7 bases from J, leaving 11 bases between. CDR1 and CDR2 (germline): SGHRS, YFSETQ. The CDR3 protein is CASSLGGVPNEQFF. CDR3 sequence (DNA): TGCGCCAGCAGCTTGGGGGGAGTCCCTAATGAGCAGTTCTTC.

This clone was observed at least ten times. The chain uses TRBV4-3 and TRBJ2-5; D is uncertain. CDR1 LGHNA and CDR2 YSLEER come from the germline V gene. The CDR3 has 14 amino acids. V lost 0 bases and J 2 bases, leaving 7 bases between the germline ends. CDR3 loop: CASSQDRSQETQYF. The CDR3 region has the DNA TGCGCCAGCAGCCAAGATCGGTCGCAAGAGACCCAGTACTTC.

In its sample, this clone was seen a few times. The rearrangement uses TRBV10-3 and TRBJ1-2; D ambiguous. This CDR3 has 13 residues. From germline, CDR1 is ENHRY and CDR2 SYGVKD. V was pared by 10 bases and J by 0 bases, with 12 bases between. CDR3 in DNA: TGTGCCACCCGCGAGGGAACTAACTATGGCTACACCTTC. Amino acids: CATREGTNYGYTF.

This clone has just a few counts. The chain carries TRBV29-1 and TRBJ2-2; 8 bases map to TRBD1. CDR3 length: 14 residues. The germline V gene has CDR1 SQVTM and CDR2 ANQGSEA. Trimming cost V 5 bases and J 5 bases; bases outside gene matches: 7. The CDR3 sequence: CSVWTGIGTGELFF. The DNA of the CDR3 is TGCAGCGTTTGGACAGGGATAGGGACCGGGGAGCTGTTTTTT.

This clone came up a few times. V is TRBV9 and J is TRBJ1-3; no firm D call. Trimming removed 4 bases from V and 1 base from J, with 9 bases in between. Germline-derived CDR1 and CDR2 are SGDLS and YYNGEE. The CDR3 is 14 amino acids. CDR3 coding DNA: TGTGCCAGCAGCCCCCTCGGGTCTGGAAACACCATATATTTT. Translating gives CASSPLGSGNTIYF. The variable domain in full, with the rest retrieved from reference TRBV9 and TRBJ1-3, is DSGVTQTPKHLITATGQRVTLRCSPRSGDLSVYWYQQSLDQGLQFLIQYYNGEERAKGNILERFSAQQFPDLHSELNLSSLELGDSALYFCASSPLGSGNTIYFGEGSWLTVV.